This T cell receptor beta chain emerged from a study of shared T cell receptors in the human thymus. From germline, CDR1 is MNHEY and CDR2 SMNVEV (reference sequence). Trimming at V came to 6 bases and at J to 4 bases, leaving 5 bases not matched to a gene. The length of the CDR3 is 14 residues. Assay used: immunoSEQ multiplex PCR; TCRdb lists only in-frame clones, some missing. The sample has about 660,000 clones, around 87% seen once. The same specimen was also included in a second study, on human thymus T cells.

The rearrangement links TRBV27 to TRBJ1-5, with 8 bases that match TRBD1. Sequences were obtained from thymocytes. This TCR came from a boy younger than two with a congenital heart defect. The CDR3 DNA reads as TGTGCCAGCAGACCCCACAGGGGGAATCAGCCCCAGCATTTT. It yields the protein CASRPHRGNQPQHF.